This TCR beta chain was sequenced for a study of T cells in Graves' hyperthyroidism and ophthalmopathy. Broader study findings: Most clonotypes that expanded in the thyroid above 0.001 also showed up in blood.

From RNA transcripts, TCR beta CDR3 regions were amplified. In the first-round RT-PCR of the TCR CDR3, the HTBI primer set was used. TCRdb re-called the multiplex PCR reads through MiXCR, storing one row per CDR3 protein. The sample lists fewer than 350,000 distinct CDR3 sequences, about 14% occurring once. Between the trimmed V and J ends, which lost 3 bases and 2 bases, there was a span of 9 bases. The CDR3 loop spans 13 amino acids. CDR1 SGHDT and CDR2 YYEEEE come from the germline V gene. This clonotype was detected ten times or more. Its antigen is not identified. V and J are TRBV5-6 and TRBJ2-7, with TRBD2 as a possible D gene (5 bases). Sequencing was done on a sample of blood. This receptor was obtained from a woman in her twenties or thirties with Graves' hyperthyroidism that later progressed to Graves' ophthalmopathy. The CDR3 reads CASSSAGAYEQYF. The CDR3 coding sequence is TGTGCCAGCAGCTCTGCCGGGGCCTACGAGCAGTACTTC.